This T cell receptor beta chain was sequenced for a study of T cells of healthy individuals. TCRdb analysed the 5' RACE reads with MiXCR anew, one entry per CDR3 protein. Of about 96,000 distinct CDR3 sequences listed, roughly 15% are singletons. This CDR3 has 14 residues. V shed 0 bases and J 8 bases; nucleotides not matched to a gene: 5. CDR1 and CDR2 (germline): SGHRS, YFSETQ. In this sample, this clonotype turned up many times. This TCR was recovered from a human donor in good health. V gene TRBV5-1 combines with J gene TRBJ2-1, with 7 bases aligning to TRBD2. The CDR3 loop is CASSLAQGGYEQFF. The DNA for the CDR3 is TGCGCCAGCAGCTTGGCTCAGGGAGGGTATGAGCAGTTCTTC. Using reference TRBV5-1 and TRBJ2-1 for the parts outside the CDR3, the full variable domain is KAGVTQTPRYLIKTRGQQVTLSCSPISGHRSVSWYQQTPGQGLQFLFEYFSETQRNKGNFPGRFSGRQFSNSRSEMNVSTLELGDSALYLCASSLAQGGYEQFFGPGTRLTVL.